Below are 23 T cell receptor beta chains sequenced from a single sample in a study of blood T cell repertoires in COVID-19. The repertoire was sequenced with immunoSEQ multiplex PCR; TCRdb's copy has only in-frame clones and lacks some. The sample shows more than 300,000 clones, under 90% of them seen only once. Specimen: PBMCs or T cells enriched from blood (not recorded which). All receptors derive from a young woman who had recovered from COVID-19.

The chain uses TRBV6-1 and TRBJ1-2; 9 nucleotides align to TRBD1. Germline trimming cut 3 bases from V and 6 bases from J; bases unmatched to any gene: 5. Germline CDR1 and CDR2: MNHNS and SASEGT. The CDR3 covers 14 residues. The CDR3 is CASSDQTGGHGYTF. CDR3 bases: TGTGCCAGCAGTGATCAGACAGGGGGTCATGGCTACACCTTC.

The rearrangement joins TRBV19 to TRBJ2-3, with 8 bases lining up with TRBD1. Germline loops: CDR1 LNHDA, CDR2 SQIVND (reference sequence). Unmatched junction bases numbered 2, after V lost 5 bases and J lost 1 base. The CDR3 contains 14 residues. The CDR3 coding sequence is TGTGCCAGTAGTCCGGGACAGGGCACAGATACGCAGTATTTT. It codes for CASSPGQGTDTQYF.

The chain uses TRBV6-1 and TRBJ2-7, with a weak D call TRBD1 (5 bases). Trimming pared 2 bases from V and 0 bases from J, leaving 17 bases between. Germline CDR1 MNHNS, CDR2 SASEGT. The CDR3 length is 17 residues. CDR3 residues: CASSEPRQIFSSYEQYF. Written as DNA, the CDR3 is TGTGCCAGCAGTGAACCGAGACAGATTTTTAGCTCCTACGAGCAGTACTTC.

This rearrangement joins TRBV5-5 to TRBJ1-1; 7 nucleotides align to TRBD1. In germline, CDR1 is SGHKS, CDR2 YYEKEE (reference sequence). This CDR3 is 14 amino acids long. V trimming: 4 bases; J trimming: 4 bases; junction bases outside the gene matches: 7. In DNA, the CDR3 is TGTGCCAGCAGCCCAAGGGGGCGGGTCACTGAAGCTTTCTTT. As protein: CASSPRGRVTEAFF. Supplemented by reference TRBV5-5 and TRBJ1-1, the full variable domain reads DAGVTQSPTHLIKTRGQQVTLRCSPISGHKSVSWYQQVLGQGPQFIFQYYEKEERGRGNFPDRFSARQFPNYSSELNVNALLLGDSALYLCASSPRGRVTEAFFGQGTRLTVV.

The V call is TRBV30, the J call TRBJ1-2; D is undetermined. The CDR3 is 12 residues long. The germline gives CDR1 GTSNPN, CDR2 SVGIG (reference sequence). Between the trimmed V and J ends, which lost 2 bases and 6 bases, there was a span of 10 bases. CDR3 protein: CAWSIRLDGYTF. The CDR3 nucleotides read TGTGCCTGGAGTATCCGACTGGATGGCTACACCTTC.

CDR3 DNA sequence: TGTGCCAGCAGCCAAGTTGTTCGAGCGGTTTACACCGGGGAGCTGTTTTTT. Its translation is CASSQVVRAVYTGELFF. The chain is built from TRBV4-2 and TRBJ2-2; perhaps TRBD2 as D (5 bases). V lost 1 base and J 3 bases, leaving 15 bases between the germline ends. CDR1 is LGHNA, CDR2 YNFKEQ, per germline. The CDR3 loop spans 17 amino acids.

This chain joins TRBV6-5 and TRBJ2-5; the D is unclear. CDR1 and CDR2 from the germline V gene are MNHEY and SVGAGI. This CDR3 comprises 12 residues. The ends were cut back, 8 bases at V and 5 bases at J, with 12 bases in the middle. CDR3 protein: CASALGDETQYF. The CDR3 bases are TGTGCCAGCGCTCTAGGTGATGAGACCCAGTACTTC.

The V gene is TRBV28, the J gene TRBJ1-2; D may be TRBD1 (6 bases). This CDR3 is built from 14 residues. In germline, CDR1 is MDHEN, CDR2 SYDVKM. V lost 1 base and J lost 4, with 10 bases in between. The CDR3: CASSLFQGTYGYTF. CDR3 DNA sequence: TGTGCCAGCAGTTTATTTCAGGGGACCTATGGCTACACCTTC.

The chain couples TRBV5-6 to TRBJ1-2; tentative D call: TRBD1 (5 bases). The CDR3 has 14 residues. Deletions cut 0 bases from V and 4 bases from J, with 10 bases between. From germline, CDR1 is SGHDT and CDR2 YYEEEE. The CDR3 DNA reads as TGTGCCAGCAGCTTGGGGCGCGGGGGCTATGGCTACACCTTC. It yields the protein CASSLGRGGYGYTF. The full variable domain, in which reference TRBV5-6 and TRBJ1-2 provide the parts outside the CDR3, is DAGVTQSPTHLIKTRGQQVTLRCSPKSGHDTVSWYQQALGQGPQFIFQYYEEEERQRGNFPDRFSGHQFPNYSSELNVNALLLGDSALYLCASSLGRGGYGYTFGSGTRLTVV.

The chain couples TRBV6-6 to TRBJ2-7, with D tentatively TRBD1 (6 bases). Per germline, CDR1 MNHNY and CDR2 SVGAGI (reference sequence). V shed 5 bases and J shed 4 bases, with 15 bases lying between them. The CDR3 consists of 14 residues. CDR3 nucleotides: TGTGCCAGCAGTCACCCCGGGACATCGTACGAGCAGTACTTC. It encodes CASSHPGTSYEQYF.

The chain employs TRBV28 and TRBJ1-1; 7 nucleotides agree with TRBD1. This CDR3 is 14 amino acids long. V lost 4 bases and J lost 1; bases outside the gene matches: 3. Germline values: CDR1 MDHEN, CDR2 SYDVKM. CDR3 in amino acids: CASSYHRGNTEAFF. In nucleotides, the CDR3 is TGTGCCAGCAGTTACCACAGGGGGAACACTGAAGCTTTCTTT.

V is TRBV12-3 or TRBV12-4 and J is TRBJ1-5; no clear D gene. Trimming left V 1 base short and J 5 bases short, with 6 bases between. This CDR3 contains 13 residues. The CDR3 here is CASSLERYQPQHF. The DNA of the CDR3 is TGTGCCAGCAGTTTAGAGCGTTATCAGCCCCAGCATTTT.

CDR3 in amino acids: CASSHSNTGELFF. Here the CDR3 DNA reads TGTGCCAGCTCACACTCGAACACCGGGGAGCTGTTTTTT. J is TRBJ2-2 and V is TRBV18; D is uncertain. CDR3 length: 13 amino acids. From germline, CDR1 is KGHSH and CDR2 LQKENI. V lost 4 bases and J 0 bases, leaving 3 bases between the germline ends.

The rearrangement uses TRBV12-3 or TRBV12-4 and TRBJ2-1; TRBD1 agrees at 8 bases. This CDR3 region has 12 residues. Losses at the gene ends were 4 bases for V and 13 bases for J; bases not matched to a gene: 6. The CDR3 loop reads CASSSTGGPQFF. CDR3 DNA sequence: TGTGCCAGCAGTTCCACAGGGGGACCCCAGTTCTTC.

This clone appeared a few times. V is TRBV18 and J is TRBJ2-7; D might be TRBD1 (6 bases). V lost 3 bases and J 0 bases, leaving 12 bases between the germline ends. The CDR3 is made up of 15 amino acids. Germline values: CDR1 KGHSH, CDR2 LQKENI. DNA of the CDR3: TGTGCCAGCTCACCGGAGACAGGTGTCTCCTACGAGCAGTACTTC. This encodes CASSPETGVSYEQYF.

This chain uses TRBV5-1 with TRBJ1-1; 7 bases are shared with TRBD1. J lost 5 bases, V lost 2 bases, and 6 bases had no gene match. This CDR3 region has 14 residues. Germline CDR1 and CDR2: SGHRS and YFSETQ. This CDR3 reads CASSFADRTTEAFF. The CDR3 DNA follows: TGCGCCAGCAGCTTTGCGGACAGGACGACTGAAGCTTTCTTT. Variable domain in full (rest from reference TRBV5-1 and TRBJ1-1): KAGVTQTPRYLIKTRGQQVTLSCSPISGHRSVSWYQQTPGQGLQFLFEYFSETQRNKGNFPGRFSGRQFSNSRSEMNVSTLELGDSALYLCASSFADRTTEAFFGQGTRLTVV.

The chain recombines TRBV5-6 with TRBJ1-4; unclear D gene. The CDR3 spans 12 residues. Germline CDR1 is SGHDT and CDR2 is YYEEEE. The V and J ends lost 5 bases and 15 bases respectively, with 17 bases between them. The CDR3 is CASSTGGEYVFF. DNA for the CDR3: TGTGCCAGCAGTACCGGCGGGGAGTATGTGTTTTTT.

This clone was detected only a few times. CDR3 protein: CASSVPVWNTEAFF. Written as DNA, the CDR3 is TGTGCCAGCAGTGTCCCCGTCTGGAACACTGAAGCTTTCTTT. The V gene is TRBV2, the J gene TRBJ1-1; D not certain. Germline V gene data show CDR1 as SNHLY and CDR2 as FYNNEI. The CDR3 runs to 14 residues. Trimming took 4 bases from V and 1 from J, leaving 10 bases between them.

J is TRBJ1-2 and V is TRBV3-1 (or the pseudogene TRBV3-2); D ambiguous. The CDR3 is 19 amino acids. Germline assignment: CDR1 LGHDT and CDR2 YNNKEL (reference sequence). Trimming cost V 2 bases and J 1 base, with 23 bases left between them. The CDR3 is CASSQSRNRRSLYNYGYTF. The CDR3 DNA reads TGTGCCAGCAGCCAAAGTCGAAACCGCCGATCGCTATATAACTATGGCTACACCTTC.

The chain employs TRBV5-6 and TRBJ1-1; D gene unclear. The germline V gene has CDR1 SGHDT and CDR2 YYEEEE. The CDR3 is 14 amino acids. V lost 1 base to trimming and J lost 3 bases, with 10 bases between them. This CDR3 is CASSLLVLDTEAFF. The CDR3 nucleotides read TGTGCCAGCAGCTTGTTGGTATTAGACACTGAAGCTTTCTTT.

The chain has TRBV28 and TRBJ1-4; 7 nucleotides line up with TRBD1. The trim removed 4 bases at V and 11 bases at J, leaving 7 bases unmatched. From germline, CDR1 is MDHEN and CDR2 SYDVKM. The CDR3 loop spans 13 amino acids. The CDR3 nucleotides read TGTGCCAGCAGTTCAGACAGGGTTGGGAAACTGTTTTTT. It yields the protein CASSSDRVGKLFF.

This clone occurred once. This chain connects TRBV7-2 to TRBJ1-1, with TRBD1 matching over 7 bases. V dropped 5 bases and J dropped 5; count of bases not matched to a gene: 11. Per the germline V gene, CDR1 is SGHTA and CDR2 is FQGNSA. This CDR3 contains 15 residues. CDR3 DNA sequence: TGTGCCAGCAGCCCCCCGGGGACAGCTGTAACTGAAGCTTTCTTT. It translates to CASSPPGTAVTEAFF. Drawing the rest from reference TRBV7-2 and TRBJ1-1, the complete variable domain is GAGVSQSPSNKVTEKGKDVELRCDPISGHTALYWYRQSLGQGLEFLIYFQGNSAPDKSGLPSDRFSAERTGGSVSTLTIQRTQQEDSAVYLCASSPPGTAVTEAFFGQGTRLTVV.

The chain links TRBV19 to TRBJ1-1, with D unresolved. Germline lookup yields CDR1 LNHDA and CDR2 SQIVND (reference sequence). CDR3 length: 13 amino acids. The V and J ends lost 3 bases and 8 bases respectively, with 13 bases between them. In DNA form, the CDR3 reads TGTGCCAGTAGTATCGATTTGTGGAGAGAAGCTTTCTTT. Its protein is CASSIDLWREAFF.